This TCR beta chain emerged from a study of beta chain features in type 1 diabetes. Of the isolated RNA, all was reverse transcribed, and so the sequenced material was expressed TCRB transcripts. The repertoire was sequenced with immunoSEQ multiplex PCR; TCRdb's copy has only in-frame clones and lacks some. The table lists under 95,000 clones, 30% to 35% of them singletons, with over 0.35% in the top ten. Germline values: CDR1 LNHDA, CDR2 SQIVND (reference sequence). CDR3 length: 17 amino acids. Trimming removed 7 bases at V and 4 bases at J, with 24 bases between. Sequenced sample: stem cell memory CD4+ T cells from blood. V is TRBV19 and J is TRBJ2-3; TRBD2 might be the D (6 bases). The receptor was derived from a woman between 18 and 29 years old in good health. The CDR3 region is CASTPDPREMSSDTQYF. The CDR3 coding sequence is TGTGCCAGTACCCCAGATCCTCGGGAGATGAGCTCAGATACGCAGTATTTT.